Given below is one TCR beta chain in context. This sample stems from a study of blood T cell repertoires in COVID-19. Produced via immunoSEQ multiplex PCR; TCRdb's table is partial and in-frame only. The table includes roughly 230,000 clones, approximately 89% detected once. V was clipped by 3 bases and J by 1 base, with 12 bases between them. The CDR3 sequence is 15 residues long. Germline V gene sequence: CDR1 KGHSH, CDR2 LQKENI. The source of this sequence is a woman in her forties who had recovered from COVID-19. Material for sequencing was peripheral blood. The chain has TRBV18 and TRBJ1-2; D might be TRBD1 (6 bases). The CDR3 region is CASSPFGDNNYGYTF. The CDR3 DNA reads as TGTGCCAGCTCACCGTTCGGGGACAATAACTATGGCTACACCTTC.